This T cell receptor beta chain originates from a study of T cells in Graves' hyperthyroidism and ophthalmopathy. RNA transcripts yielded amplified TCR beta CDR3 regions. The HTBI set primed first-round TCR CDR3 RT-PCR. TCRdb re-called the multiplex PCR reads through MiXCR, storing one row per CDR3 protein. The table lists about 360,000 distinct CDR3 sequences, 20% to 30% of them singletons. Remarks on this clonotype: A read error may account for a junction end that differs from germline.

Germline CDR1 and CDR2: SGHTA and FQGNSA. The CDR3 length is 13 residues. Diagnoses used clinical symptoms, serum thyroxine and TRAb, thyroid ultrasound and orbital computed tomography. Using 9.5 to 10 ml of fresh peripheral blood, PBMCs were prepared. This chain links TRBV7-2 with TRBJ2-5; unclear D gene. The sequence came from a man aged 45-65 years with Graves' hyperthyroidism. The material sequenced was blood. CDR3 sequence (DNA): TGTGCTAGCAGCCCTCCGGCCGGAGAGACCCAGTACTTC. Translation: CASSPPAGETQYF.